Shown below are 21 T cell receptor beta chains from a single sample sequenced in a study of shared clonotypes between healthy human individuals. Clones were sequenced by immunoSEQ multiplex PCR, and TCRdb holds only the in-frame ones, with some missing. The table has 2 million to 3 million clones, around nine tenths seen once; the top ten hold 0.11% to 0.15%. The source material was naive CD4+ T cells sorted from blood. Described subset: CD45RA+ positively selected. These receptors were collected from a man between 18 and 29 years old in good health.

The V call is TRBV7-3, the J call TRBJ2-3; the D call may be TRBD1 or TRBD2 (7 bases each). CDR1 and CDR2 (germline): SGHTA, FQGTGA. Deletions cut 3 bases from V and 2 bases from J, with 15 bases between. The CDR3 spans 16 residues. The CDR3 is CASSLGGTAYTDTQYF. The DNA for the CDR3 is TGTGCCAGCAGCTTGGGGGGGACAGCCTACACAGATACGCAGTATTTT.

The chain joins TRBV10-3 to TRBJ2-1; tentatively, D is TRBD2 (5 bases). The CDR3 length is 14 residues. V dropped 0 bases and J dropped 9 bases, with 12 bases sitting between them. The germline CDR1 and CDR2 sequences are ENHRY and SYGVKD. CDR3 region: CAISESRGAVEQFF. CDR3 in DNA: TGTGCCATCAGTGAGTCTCGGGGAGCGGTTGAGCAGTTCTTC.

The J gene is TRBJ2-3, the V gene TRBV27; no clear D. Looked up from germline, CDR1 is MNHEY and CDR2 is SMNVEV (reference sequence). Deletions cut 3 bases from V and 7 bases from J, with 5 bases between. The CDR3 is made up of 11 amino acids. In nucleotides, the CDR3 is TGTGCCAGCAGTTTGGGGAATACGCAGTATTTT. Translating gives CASSLGNTQYF.

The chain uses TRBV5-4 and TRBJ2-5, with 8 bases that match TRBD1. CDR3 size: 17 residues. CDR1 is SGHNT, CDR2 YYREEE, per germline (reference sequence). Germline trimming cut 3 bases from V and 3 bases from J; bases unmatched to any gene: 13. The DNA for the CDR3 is TGTGCCAGCAGCTATGGGGACAGGTTGCCGTCGAAAGAGACCCAGTACTTC. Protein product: CASSYGDRLPSKETQYF.

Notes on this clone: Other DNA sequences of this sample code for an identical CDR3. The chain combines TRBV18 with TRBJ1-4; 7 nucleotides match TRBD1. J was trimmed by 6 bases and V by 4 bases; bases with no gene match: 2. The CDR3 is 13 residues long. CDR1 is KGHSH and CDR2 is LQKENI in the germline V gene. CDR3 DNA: TGTGCCAGCTCACAGGGGGCGGATGAAAAACTGTTTTTT. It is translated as CASSQGADEKLFF.

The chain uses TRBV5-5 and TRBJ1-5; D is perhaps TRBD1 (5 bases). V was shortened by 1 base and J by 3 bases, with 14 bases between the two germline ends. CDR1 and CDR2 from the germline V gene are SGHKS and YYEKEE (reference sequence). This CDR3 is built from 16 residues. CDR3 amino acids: CASSLSGGSDNQPQHF. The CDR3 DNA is TGTGCCAGCAGCTTGAGCGGGGGGTCTGACAATCAGCCCCAGCATTTT. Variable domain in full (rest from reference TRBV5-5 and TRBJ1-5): DAGVTQSPTHLIKTRGQQVTLRCSPISGHKSVSWYQQVLGQGPQFIFQYYEKEERGRGNFPDRFSARQFPNYSSELNVNALLLGDSALYLCASSLSGGSDNQPQHFGDGTRLSIL.

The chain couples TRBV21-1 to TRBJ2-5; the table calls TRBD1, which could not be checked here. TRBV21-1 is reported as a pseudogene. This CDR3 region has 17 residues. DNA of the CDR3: TGTGCCAGCAGCATAAGAGACAGGGGGCAGCTAGAAGAGACCCAGTACTTC. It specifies CASSIRDRGQLEETQYF.

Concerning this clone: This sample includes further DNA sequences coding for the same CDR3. In nucleotides, the CDR3 is TGTGCCAGTAGTCCAGGGGGCCACGAGCAGTACTTC. This encodes CASSPGGHEQYF. V and J are TRBV19 and TRBJ2-7; 8 bases map to TRBD1. CDR1 is LNHDA and CDR2 is SQIVND in the germline V gene (reference sequence). The CDR3 has 12 amino acids. The J segment lost 5 bases and the V segment lost 5 bases, leaving 2 bases of the junction unmatched.

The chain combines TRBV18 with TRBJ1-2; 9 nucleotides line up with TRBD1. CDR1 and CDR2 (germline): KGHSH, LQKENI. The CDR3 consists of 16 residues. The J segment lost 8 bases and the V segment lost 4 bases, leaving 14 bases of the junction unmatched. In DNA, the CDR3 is TGTGCCAGCTCACAAGATCCGGGACAGGGAATTTCGGGCTACACCTTC. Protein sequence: CASSQDPGQGISGYTF.

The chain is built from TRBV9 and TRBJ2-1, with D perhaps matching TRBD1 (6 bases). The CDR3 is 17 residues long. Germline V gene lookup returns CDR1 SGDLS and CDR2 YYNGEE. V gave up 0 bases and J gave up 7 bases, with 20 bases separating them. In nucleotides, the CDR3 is TGTGCCAGCAGCGTAGGGCCGGTTGGGGGCAGGTCAAATGAGCAGTTCTTC. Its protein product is CASSVGPVGGRSNEQFF.

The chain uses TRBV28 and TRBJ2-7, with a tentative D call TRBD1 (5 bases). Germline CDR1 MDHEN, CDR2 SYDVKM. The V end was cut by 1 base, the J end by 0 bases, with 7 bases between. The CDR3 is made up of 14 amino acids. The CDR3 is CASSLLTASYEQYF. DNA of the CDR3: TGTGCCAGCAGTTTATTGACAGCCTCCTACGAGCAGTACTTC. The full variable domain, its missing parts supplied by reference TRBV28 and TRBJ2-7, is DVKVTQSSRYLVKRTGEKVFLECVQDMDHENMFWYRQDPGLGLRLIYFSYDVKMKEKGDIPEGYSVSREKKERFSLILESASTNQTSMYLCASSLLTASYEQYFGPGTRLTVT.

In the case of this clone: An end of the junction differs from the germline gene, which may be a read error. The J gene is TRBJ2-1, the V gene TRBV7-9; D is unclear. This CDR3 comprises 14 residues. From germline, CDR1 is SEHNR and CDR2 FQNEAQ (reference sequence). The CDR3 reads CASTRSGNRASVIF. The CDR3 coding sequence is TGTGCCAGCACCCGAAGTGGGAACCGGGCCTCTGTGATCTTC.

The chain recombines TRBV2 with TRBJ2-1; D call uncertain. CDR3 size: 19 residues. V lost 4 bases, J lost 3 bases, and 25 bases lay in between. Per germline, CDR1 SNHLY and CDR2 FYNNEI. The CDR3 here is CASSVARFTTLYRYNEQFF. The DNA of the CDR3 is TGTGCCAGCAGTGTCGCTCGCTTTACTACCCTATACCGCTACAATGAGCAGTTCTTC. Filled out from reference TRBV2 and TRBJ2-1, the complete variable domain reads EPEVTQTPSHQVTQMGQEVILRCVPISNHLYFYWYRQILGQKVEFLVSFYNNEISEKSEIFDDQFSVERPDGSNFTLKIRSTKLEDSAMYFCASSVARFTTLYRYNEQFFGPGTRLTVL.

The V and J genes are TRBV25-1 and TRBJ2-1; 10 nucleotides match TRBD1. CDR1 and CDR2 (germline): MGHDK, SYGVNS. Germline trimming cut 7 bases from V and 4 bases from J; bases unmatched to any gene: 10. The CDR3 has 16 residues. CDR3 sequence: CASTSLDRGAYNEQFF. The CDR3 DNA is TGTGCCAGCACTTCGCTGGACAGGGGGGCATACAATGAGCAGTTCTTC.

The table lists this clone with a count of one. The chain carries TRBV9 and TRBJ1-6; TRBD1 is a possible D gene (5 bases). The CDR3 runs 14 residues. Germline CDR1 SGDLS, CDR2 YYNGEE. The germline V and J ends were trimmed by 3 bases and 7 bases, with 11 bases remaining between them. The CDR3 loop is CASSGQRNNSPLHF. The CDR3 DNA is TGTGCCAGCAGCGGACAGAGGAACAATTCACCCCTCCACTTT.

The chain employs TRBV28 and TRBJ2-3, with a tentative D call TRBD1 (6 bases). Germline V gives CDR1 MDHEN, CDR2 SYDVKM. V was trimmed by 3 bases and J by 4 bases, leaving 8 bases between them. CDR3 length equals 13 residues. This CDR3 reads CASSFRTADTQYF. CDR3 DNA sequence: TGTGCCAGCAGTTTTCGGACAGCAGATACGCAGTATTTT.

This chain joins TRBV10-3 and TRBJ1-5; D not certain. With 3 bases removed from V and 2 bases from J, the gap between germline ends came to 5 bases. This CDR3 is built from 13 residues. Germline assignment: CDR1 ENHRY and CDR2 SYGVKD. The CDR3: CAISDHGNQPQHF. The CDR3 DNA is TGTGCCATCAGTGATCACGGCAATCAGCCCCAGCATTTT.

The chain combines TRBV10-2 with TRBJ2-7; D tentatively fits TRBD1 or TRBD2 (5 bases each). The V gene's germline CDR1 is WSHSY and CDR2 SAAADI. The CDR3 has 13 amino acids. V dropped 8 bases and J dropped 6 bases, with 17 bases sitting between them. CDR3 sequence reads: CASQGVPTFEQYF. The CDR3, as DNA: TGCGCCAGCCAGGGAGTCCCTACGTTCGAGCAGTACTTC.

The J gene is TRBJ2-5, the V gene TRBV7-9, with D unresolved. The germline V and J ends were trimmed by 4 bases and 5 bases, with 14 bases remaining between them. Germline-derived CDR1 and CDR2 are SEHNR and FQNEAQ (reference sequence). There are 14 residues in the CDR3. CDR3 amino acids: CASSSYTVAETQYF. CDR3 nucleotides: TGTGCCAGCAGCTCTTACACGGTTGCGGAGACCCAGTACTTC.

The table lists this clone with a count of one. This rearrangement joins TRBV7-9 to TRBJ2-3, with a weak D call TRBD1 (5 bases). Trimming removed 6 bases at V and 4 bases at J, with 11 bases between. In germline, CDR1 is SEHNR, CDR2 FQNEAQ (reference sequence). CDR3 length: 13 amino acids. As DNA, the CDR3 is TGTGCCAGCAGTTACAGGAGCCCAGATACGCAGTATTTT. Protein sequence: CASSYRSPDTQYF.

The CDR3 is CASSVPSGAPIQYF. CDR3 nucleotide sequence: TGTGCCAGCAGCGTGCCCAGCGGGGCGCCTATTCAGTACTTC. The chain links TRBV9 to TRBJ2-4, with 7 bases that match TRBD2. The CDR3 sequence is 14 residues long. The germline V gene encodes CDR1 SGDLS and CDR2 YYNGEE. V was pared by 2 bases and J by 10 bases, with 9 bases of the junction left unmatched. Drawing the rest from reference TRBV9 and TRBJ2-4, the complete variable domain is DSGVTQTPKHLITATGQRVTLRCSPRSGDLSVYWYQQSLDQGLQFLIQYYNGEERAKGNILERFSAQQFPDLHSELNLSSLELGDSALYFCASSVPSGAPIQYFGAGTRLSVL.